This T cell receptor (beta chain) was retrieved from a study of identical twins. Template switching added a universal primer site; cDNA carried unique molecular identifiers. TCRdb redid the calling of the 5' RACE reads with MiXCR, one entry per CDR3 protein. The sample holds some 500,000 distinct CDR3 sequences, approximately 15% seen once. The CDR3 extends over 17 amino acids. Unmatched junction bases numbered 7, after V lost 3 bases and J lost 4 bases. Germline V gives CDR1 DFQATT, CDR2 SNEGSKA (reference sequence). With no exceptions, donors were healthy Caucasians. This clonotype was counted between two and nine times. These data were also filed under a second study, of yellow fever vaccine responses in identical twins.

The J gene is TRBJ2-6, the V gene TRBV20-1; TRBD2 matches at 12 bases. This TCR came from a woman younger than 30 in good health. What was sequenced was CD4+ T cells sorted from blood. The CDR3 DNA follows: TGCAGTGCTAGTTATCTAGCGGGAGGGCCGGGGGCCAACGTCCTGACTTTC. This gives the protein CSASYLAGGPGANVLTF.